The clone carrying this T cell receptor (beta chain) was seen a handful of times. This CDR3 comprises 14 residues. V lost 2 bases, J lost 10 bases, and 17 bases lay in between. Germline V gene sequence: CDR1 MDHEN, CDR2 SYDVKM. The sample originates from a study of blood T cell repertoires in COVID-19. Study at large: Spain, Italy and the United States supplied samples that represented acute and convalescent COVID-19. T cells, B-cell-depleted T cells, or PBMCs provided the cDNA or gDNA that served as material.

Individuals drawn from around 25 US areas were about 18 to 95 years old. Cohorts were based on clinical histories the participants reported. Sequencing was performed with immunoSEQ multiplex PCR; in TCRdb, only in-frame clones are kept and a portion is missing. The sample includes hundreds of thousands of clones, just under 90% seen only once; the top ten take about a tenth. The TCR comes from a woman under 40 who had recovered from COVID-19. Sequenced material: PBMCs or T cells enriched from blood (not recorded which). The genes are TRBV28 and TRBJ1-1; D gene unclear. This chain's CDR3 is CASSLITDVALAFF. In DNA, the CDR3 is TGTGCCAGCAGTTTAATTACCGATGTAGCGTTAGCTTTCTTT.